The 9 T cell receptor beta chains in this list originate from one sample, sequenced in a study of shared clonotypes between healthy human individuals. Terminally differentiated effector memory CD45RA+ cells were left out of the naive CD8 fraction, which was CD45RO-negative and positively selected for CCR7. Assay used: immunoSEQ multiplex PCR; TCRdb lists only in-frame clones, some missing. The sample lists roughly 1,800,000 clones; about 95% were seen once. Sequences were obtained from naive CD8+ T cells sorted from blood. The receptors derive from a man younger than 35 in good health.

The genes are TRBV5-1 and TRBJ2-1, with D perhaps being TRBD1 or TRBD2 (7 bases each). Germline loops: CDR1 SGHRS, CDR2 YFSETQ. CDR3 length: 15 residues. Trimming shortened V by 3 bases and J by 8 bases, and 18 bases separated the two germline ends. The CDR3 loop is CASSSGRGQSDEQFF. The CDR3, as DNA: TGCGCCAGCAGCTCGGGGAGGGGACAGAGCGATGAGCAGTTCTTC.

The table lists this clone with a count of one. The rearrangement links TRBV21-1 to TRBJ1-6. TRBV21-1 is listed as a pseudogene. The CDR3 covers 20 residues. CDR3 in amino acids: CASSKGVGRPTYYYNSPLHF. The CDR3 DNA is TGTGCCAGCAGCAAAGGTGTCGGCAGACCAACATACTACTATAATTCACCCCTCCACTTT.

The J gene is TRBJ2-1, the V gene TRBV9, with TRBD2 as a possible D gene (7 bases). V gave up 4 bases and J gave up 5 bases, with 16 bases separating them. The CDR3 length is 15 residues. Per germline, CDR1 SGDLS and CDR2 YYNGEE. The CDR3 DNA reads as TGTGCCAGCAGCCTAGGCCGGGGGGCCGACAATGAGCAGTTCTTC. Encoded protein: CASSLGRGADNEQFF.

The rearrangement uses TRBV18 and TRBJ1-2, with 8 bases fitting TRBD1. Germline loops: CDR1 KGHSH, CDR2 LQKENI. There are 13 residues in the CDR3. With V trimmed by 7 bases and J by 4 bases, 5 bases remained unmatched. The CDR3 bases are TGTGCCAGCTACGATGACAGGGGCTATGGCTACACCTTC. Protein sequence: CASYDDRGYGYTF.

The rearrangement uses TRBV11-2 and TRBJ2-7; D is possibly TRBD2 (5 bases). Between the trimmed V and J ends, which lost 7 bases and 2 bases, there was a span of 15 bases. Germline V CDR1 and CDR2: SGHAT, FQNNGV. The CDR3 is 14 residues long. The CDR3 spells CASNLPGSPYEQYF. The CDR3 nucleotides read TGTGCCAGCAACCTCCCGGGGTCCCCCTACGAGCAGTACTTC.

This clone occurred a few times. The chain couples TRBV5-1 to TRBJ2-1, with a weak D call TRBD2 (6 bases). Germline-derived CDR1 and CDR2 are SGHRS and YFSETQ. The CDR3 runs to 15 residues. V gave up 3 bases and J gave up 4 bases, with 14 bases separating them. CDR3 coding DNA: TGCGCCAGCAGCTACGTATCGGGGGTTTACAATGAGCAGTTCTTC. Translating gives CASSYVSGVYNEQFF.

V usage is TRBV27 and J usage is TRBJ2-1, with TRBD2 identical over 7 bases. This CDR3 spans 16 amino acids. Losses at the gene ends were 5 bases for V and 3 bases for J; bases not matched to a gene: 10. Germline V gives CDR1 MNHEY, CDR2 SMNVEV (reference sequence). This CDR3 is CASSPPWGGVYNEQFF. The CDR3 DNA follows: TGTGCCAGCAGTCCCCCCTGGGGGGGGGTCTACAATGAGCAGTTCTTC.

This clone was counted once. V is TRBV27 and J is TRBJ2-5; 7 bases fit TRBD1. The junction had 10 bases not matched to a gene; V was cut back by 5 bases and J by 4 bases. Germline CDR1 is MNHEY and CDR2 is SMNVEV (reference sequence). The CDR3 has 15 amino acids. The CDR3, as DNA: TGTGCCAGCAGTCCCCCGACGAGGGGGCGAGAGACCCAGTACTTC. It encodes CASSPPTRGRETQYF.

This sequence joins TRBV7-8 and TRBJ2-7; 7 bases are a match to TRBD1. Germline V gene data show CDR1 as SGHVS and CDR2 as FQNEAQ. The V and J ends lost 2 bases and 7 bases, in that order; junction bases with no gene match: 11. This CDR3 has 15 residues. As DNA, the CDR3 is TGTGCCAGCAGCTTAAATCAGGGACAGTCTGGGGAGCAGTACTTC. As protein: CASSLNQGQSGEQYF.